Each of the 8 T cell receptor beta chains below was sequenced from the same sample in a study of CD8+ T cells in alopecia areata. The sequencing template was cDNA reverse transcribed from extracted RNA. Produced via immunoSEQ multiplex PCR; TCRdb's table is partial and in-frame only. The table records about 120,000 clones, 58% of them present only once. The treatment: oral pan-JAK inhibitor, 5-10 mg twice daily. Specimen: CD8+ T cells sorted from blood, collected at week 4, from a patient treated with tofacitinib. The receptor source for this set is a human donor with alopecia areata.

The gene calls are TRBV30 and TRBJ2-7; D unclear. V lost 4 bases and J lost 4, with 11 bases in between. This CDR3 has 12 amino acids. Germline assignment: CDR1 GTSNPN and CDR2 SVGIG (reference sequence). The chain's CDR3 is CAWTKTVYEQYF. Written as DNA, the CDR3 is TGTGCCTGGACAAAAACAGTATACGAGCAGTACTTC.

This clone was observed a handful of times. The rearrangement links TRBV30 to TRBJ2-7, with 7 bases fitting TRBD1. V shed 0 bases and J 2 bases; nucleotides not matched to a gene: 4. CDR1 and CDR2 from the germline V gene are GTSNPN and SVGIG (reference sequence). The CDR3 is made up of 14 amino acids. The CDR3 coding sequence is TGTGCCTGGAGTGTATGGGACAGCGCCTACGAGCAGTACTTC. It encodes CAWSVWDSAYEQYF.

This clone was observed a few times. This sequence joins TRBV30 and TRBJ2-7; the D call may be TRBD1 or TRBD2 (5 bases each). This CDR3 spans 13 amino acids. Germline CDR1 GTSNPN, CDR2 SVGIG (reference sequence). The ends were cut back, 5 bases at V and 3 bases at J, with 14 bases in the middle. This chain's CDR3 is CAWEPGPSYEQYF. In DNA form, the CDR3 reads TGTGCCTGGGAACCGGGACCGAGCTACGAGCAGTACTTC.

The chain couples TRBV28 to TRBJ2-5; 7 nucleotides line up with TRBD1. Looked up from germline, CDR1 is MDHEN and CDR2 is SYDVKM. This CDR3 is 14 amino acids long. V was pared by 6 bases and J by 4 bases, with 8 bases of the junction left unmatched. The CDR3 loop reads CASRETGDAETQYF. The CDR3 DNA reads TGTGCCAGCAGGGAAACAGGGGATGCAGAGACCCAGTACTTC.

This clone has a handful of counts. V and J are TRBV7-9 and TRBJ1-4; the D is unclear. Germline V gene lookup returns CDR1 SEHNR and CDR2 FQNEAQ (reference sequence). Trimming shortened V by 0 bases and J by 6 bases, and 5 bases separated the two germline ends. The CDR3 extends over 13 amino acids. CDR3 nucleotide sequence: TGTGCCAGCAGCTTAGCTTTGGATGAAAAACTGTTTTTT. It codes for CASSLALDEKLFF. Full variable domain (rest looked up from reference TRBV7-9 and TRBJ1-4): DTGVSQNPRHKITKRGQNVTFRCDPISEHNRLYWYRQTLGQGPEFLTYFQNEAQLEKSRLLSDRFSAERPKGSFSTLEIQRTEQGDSAMYLCASSLALDEKLFFGSGTQLSVL.

The chain carries TRBV2 and TRBJ2-3; D uncertain. Germline CDR1 reads SNHLY; CDR2 reads FYNNEI. This CDR3 region has 14 residues. V lost 2 bases to trimming and J lost 3 bases, with 9 bases between them. CDR3 sequence reads: CASSESIGTDTQYF. Written as DNA, the CDR3 is TGTGCCAGCAGTGAAAGTATCGGGACAGATACGCAGTATTTT.

V gene TRBV7-2 combines with J gene TRBJ2-3; tentative D call: TRBD1 (6 bases). This CDR3 has 15 residues. CDR1 is SGHTA and CDR2 is FQGNSA in the germline V gene. V lost 3 bases, J lost 0 bases, and 10 bases lay in between. This CDR3 is CASSLGTTSTDTQYF. The CDR3 nucleotides are TGTGCCAGCAGCTTGGGGACAACTAGCACAGATACGCAGTATTTT.

The genes are TRBV23-1 and TRBJ2-5, with TRBD1 as a possible D gene (6 bases). TRBV23-1 is designated an ORF whose function remains uncertain. Trimming cost V 1 base and J 2 bases, with 17 bases left between them. This CDR3 has 17 amino acids. Here the CDR3 reads CASSQWAIERGQETQYF. DNA for the CDR3: TGCGCCAGCAGTCAATGGGCCATCGAAAGGGGGCAAGAGACCCAGTACTTC.